These T cell receptor beta chains were read from a single sample in a study of blood T cell repertoires in COVID-19. The protocol was immunoSEQ multiplex PCR, while the TCRdb copy is restricted to in-frame clones and leaves out a portion. The data show under 200,000 clones, about 86% seen once. Input material: peripheral blood. These receptors were taken from a middle-aged man with active or convalescent COVID-19. Each CDR3 is given with its conserved first and last residue. Fields, in order: V gene, clone size, D gene, J gene, CDR3 DNA, CDR3 protein. A D gene is named only where the DNA matches it firmly. Clone size is shown for a subset of rows, as once, few, many or a class of expanded clone.

v_call: TRBV27; clone_size: .; d_call: TRBD1; j_call: TRBJ1-2; cdr3_nt: TGTGCCAGCAGTTACCGGGACAGGGAATATGGCTACACCTTC; cdr3_aa: CASSYRDREYGYTF
v_call: TRBV18; clone_size: .; d_call: .; j_call: TRBJ1-3; cdr3_nt: TGTGCCAGCTCCTTGGACAGAGGAAGAAACACCATATATTTT; cdr3_aa: CASSLDRGRNTIYF
v_call: TRBV5-1; clone_size: few; d_call: .; j_call: TRBJ2-7; cdr3_nt: TGCGCCAGCAGCTTGGGGCAGGCCAGGGACGAGCAGTACTTC; cdr3_aa: CASSLGQARDEQYF
v_call: TRBV5-1; clone_size: .; d_call: TRBD1; j_call: TRBJ2-4; cdr3_nt: TGCGCCAGCAGCTCCGAGACAGGGTGGGGAAACATTCAGTACTTC; cdr3_aa: CASSSETGWGNIQYF
v_call: TRBV5-8; clone_size: .; d_call: TRBD1; j_call: TRBJ1-2; cdr3_nt: TGTGCCAGCAGCCTGAAGACAGGGGGCAACTATGGCTACACCTTC; cdr3_aa: CASSLKTGGNYGYTF
v_call: TRBV5-1; clone_size: .; d_call: .; j_call: TRBJ1-1; cdr3_nt: TGCGCCAGCAGCCCTCCGGGGTTATGGAACACTGAAGCTTTCTTT; cdr3_aa: CASSPPGLWNTEAFF
v_call: TRBV7-9; clone_size: .; d_call: TRBD1; j_call: TRBJ2-5; cdr3_nt: TGTGCCAGCAGCTTAGGTGGGACAGGGCAGGAGACCCAGTACTTC; cdr3_aa: CASSLGGTGQETQYF
v_call: TRBV24-1; clone_size: .; d_call: TRBD2; j_call: TRBJ2-1; cdr3_nt: TGTGCCACCAGTGATTCTGAGCCAGCGGGGGTTTACAATGAGCAGTTCTTC; cdr3_aa: CATSDSEPAGVYNEQFF
v_call: TRBV5-6; clone_size: .; d_call: .; j_call: TRBJ1-5; cdr3_nt: TGTGCCAGCAGCCACAGGGAGTATAGCAATCAGCCCCAGCATTTT; cdr3_aa: CASSHREYSNQPQHF
v_call: TRBV5-1; clone_size: .; d_call: TRBD1; j_call: TRBJ2-5; cdr3_nt: TGCGCCAGCAGCCCGCTAGCCGGGACAGGTCAAGAGACCCAGTACTTC; cdr3_aa: CASSPLAGTGQETQYF
v_call: TRBV6-6; clone_size: .; d_call: .; j_call: TRBJ2-7; cdr3_nt: TGTGCCAGCAGGGTTACGGGATTCTCCTACGAGCAGTACTTC; cdr3_aa: CASRVTGFSYEQYF
v_call: TRBV3-1/TRBV3-2; clone_size: .; d_call: .; j_call: TRBJ1-1; cdr3_nt: TGTGCCAGCAGCCAAGGCGGGGGGCACACTGAAGCTTTCTTT; cdr3_aa: CASSQGGGHTEAFF
v_call: TRBV6-5; clone_size: .; d_call: TRBD1; j_call: TRBJ2-5; cdr3_nt: TGTGCCAGCAGTTACGGGCCCGGACAGGGGAAAGAGACCCAGTACTTC; cdr3_aa: CASSYGPGQGKETQYF
v_call: TRBV2; clone_size: .; d_call: .; j_call: TRBJ2-7; cdr3_nt: TGTGCCAGCAATCAGCGCCAGAGCTCCTACGAGCAGTACTTC; cdr3_aa: CASNQRQSSYEQYF
v_call: TRBV9; clone_size: .; d_call: .; j_call: TRBJ1-3; cdr3_nt: TGTGCCAGCAGCGACCCGATCGGTTCTGGAAACACCATATATTTT; cdr3_aa: CASSDPIGSGNTIYF
v_call: TRBV24-1; clone_size: .; d_call: TRBD1; j_call: TRBJ1-2; cdr3_nt: TGTGCCACCAGTGACCGAGGACAGGGGGCGTTCGGCGGCTACACCTTC; cdr3_aa: CATSDRGQGAFGGYTF
v_call: TRBV10-3; clone_size: .; d_call: TRBD2; j_call: TRBJ2-3; cdr3_nt: TGTGCCATCAGTGGTAGCGGGAGTTTGACAGATACGCAGTATTTT; cdr3_aa: CAISGSGSLTDTQYF
v_call: TRBV11-3; clone_size: .; d_call: TRBD1; j_call: TRBJ2-3; cdr3_nt: TGTGCCAGCAGCCTAAGCCCTTGGACAGGGTCAGATACGCAGTATTTT; cdr3_aa: CASSLSPWTGSDTQYF
v_call: TRBV4-2; clone_size: .; d_call: .; j_call: TRBJ1-1; cdr3_nt: TGTGCCAGCAGCCAAGAAGAATGGGCTAGGGGCACTGAAGCTTTCTTT; cdr3_aa: CASSQEEWARGTEAFF
v_call: TRBV10-3; clone_size: .; d_call: TRBD2; j_call: TRBJ2-7; cdr3_nt: TGTGCCATCAGGAGGGCCTTAGCGGGGGGTTACGAGCAGTACTTC; cdr3_aa: CAIRRALAGGYEQYF
v_call: TRBV6-5; clone_size: .; d_call: TRBD1; j_call: TRBJ1-1; cdr3_nt: TGTGCCAGCACCCAGGACAGGGTTAATGAAGCTTTCTTT; cdr3_aa: CASTQDRVNEAFF
v_call: TRBV4-3; clone_size: .; d_call: .; j_call: TRBJ2-1; cdr3_nt: TGCGCCAGCAGCCAAGCGGGAGTGGCGAATGAGCAGTTCTTC; cdr3_aa: CASSQAGVANEQFF
v_call: TRBV25-1; clone_size: .; d_call: .; j_call: TRBJ2-7; cdr3_nt: TGTGCCAGCAGTGACTCCCTCCCCCCTCACGAGCAGTACTTC; cdr3_aa: CASSDSLPPHEQYF
v_call: TRBV7-9; clone_size: .; d_call: TRBD2; j_call: TRBJ2-3; cdr3_nt: TGTGCCAGCAGCTTGCAGGGCGGGGGTACGCAGTATTTT; cdr3_aa: CASSLQGGGTQYF
v_call: TRBV7-2; clone_size: .; d_call: TRBD1; j_call: TRBJ1-1; cdr3_nt: TGTGCCAGCAGCGCTAGGGCAGGGGGCATGTCTGAAGCTTTCTTT; cdr3_aa: CASSARAGGMSEAFF
v_call: TRBV5-8; clone_size: .; d_call: .; j_call: TRBJ1-4; cdr3_nt: TGTGCCAGCAGCTCTTCATGGGGGGGGCGCGTGAATAATGAAAAACTGTTTTTT; cdr3_aa: CASSSSWGGRVNNEKLFF
v_call: TRBV6-5; clone_size: .; d_call: TRBD1; j_call: TRBJ2-7; cdr3_nt: TGTGCCAGCAGTTACTACGGGGACAGATCCTACGAGCAGTACTTC; cdr3_aa: CASSYYGDRSYEQYF
v_call: TRBV7-8; clone_size: .; d_call: .; j_call: TRBJ1-5; cdr3_nt: TGTGCCAGCAGCGAGGACAGCTATAGCAATCAGCCCCAGCATTTT; cdr3_aa: CASSEDSYSNQPQHF
v_call: TRBV5-1; clone_size: .; d_call: .; j_call: TRBJ2-3; cdr3_nt: TGCGCCAGCAGCGCCCCCCTAAGTGACACAGATACGCAGTATTTT; cdr3_aa: CASSAPLSDTDTQYF
v_call: TRBV11-3; clone_size: .; d_call: .; j_call: TRBJ1-2; cdr3_nt: TGTGCCAGCAGCCCGATGGGAAGGGGGTATGGCTACACCTTC; cdr3_aa: CASSPMGRGYGYTF
v_call: TRBV19; clone_size: once; d_call: .; j_call: TRBJ2-7; cdr3_nt: TGTGCCAGTAGTATAGATCTCGGTGTTAACGAGCAGTACTTC; cdr3_aa: CASSIDLGVNEQYF
v_call: TRBV6-5; clone_size: .; d_call: .; j_call: TRBJ1-5; cdr3_nt: TGTGCCAGCGGACTGTTCAATCAGCCCCAGCATTTT; cdr3_aa: CASGLFNQPQHF
v_call: TRBV6-5; clone_size: .; d_call: TRBD1; j_call: TRBJ1-2; cdr3_nt: TGTGCCAGCAGCAGGACAGGGCACTATGGCTACACCTTC; cdr3_aa: CASSRTGHYGYTF
v_call: TRBV10-1; clone_size: .; d_call: .; j_call: TRBJ2-7; cdr3_nt: TGCGCCACTACGAGGGGGAGTGAGTGGGGTAACTCCTACGAGCAGTACTTC; cdr3_aa: CATTRGSEWGNSYEQYF
v_call: TRBV6-5; clone_size: .; d_call: TRBD2; j_call: TRBJ2-2; cdr3_nt: TGTGCCAGCAGTTCGAGGCTAGCGGGAGAGGAGCTGTTTTTT; cdr3_aa: CASSSRLAGEELFF
v_call: TRBV6-5; clone_size: .; d_call: .; j_call: TRBJ1-1; cdr3_nt: TGTGCCAGCAGTTACCACCACAGGGTGAGATGGACTGAAGCTTTCTTT; cdr3_aa: CASSYHHRVRWTEAFF
v_call: TRBV4-3; clone_size: .; d_call: .; j_call: TRBJ2-7; cdr3_nt: TGCGCCAGCAGCCAAGGGGATCTAGCATCGAACGAGCAGTACTTC; cdr3_aa: CASSQGDLASNEQYF
v_call: TRBV28; clone_size: .; d_call: TRBD2; j_call: TRBJ2-2; cdr3_nt: TGTGCCAGCTCTGCTTTGGGGGAGGGGTTCTTAGCGAACACCGGGGAGCTGTTTTTT; cdr3_aa: CASSALGEGFLANTGELFF
v_call: TRBV10-2; clone_size: .; d_call: .; j_call: TRBJ1-5; cdr3_nt: TGCGCCAGCCAAGACAGAAATAGCAATCAGCCCCAGCATTTT; cdr3_aa: CASQDRNSNQPQHF
v_call: TRBV11-2; clone_size: .; d_call: .; j_call: TRBJ2-1; cdr3_nt: TGTGCCAGCAGCCTTCTTTGGGGGGGCCGCAATGAGCAGTTCTTC; cdr3_aa: CASSLLWGGRNEQFF
v_call: TRBV5-1; clone_size: .; d_call: .; j_call: TRBJ1-3; cdr3_nt: TGCGCCAGCAGCTTTCGTGTCGGAGCGAACACCATATATTTT; cdr3_aa: CASSFRVGANTIYF
v_call: TRBV29-1; clone_size: .; d_call: TRBD1; j_call: TRBJ1-1; cdr3_nt: TGCAGCGCGAGGACAGGGGTGGGGGAGAAGGACACTGAAGCTTTCTTT; cdr3_aa: CSARTGVGEKDTEAFF
v_call: TRBV10-3; clone_size: .; d_call: TRBD2; j_call: TRBJ2-1; cdr3_nt: TGTGCCACCTTAGCGGGGGGGGCCAGGGGTGGTGAGCAGTTCTTC; cdr3_aa: CATLAGGARGGEQFF
v_call: TRBV29-1; clone_size: .; d_call: .; j_call: TRBJ1-2; cdr3_nt: TGCAGCGTTGAGCACGGAAGGGGGTATGGCTACACCTTC; cdr3_aa: CSVEHGRGYGYTF
v_call: TRBV9; clone_size: .; d_call: .; j_call: TRBJ1-2; cdr3_nt: TGTGCCAGCAGCGTAGCAATCGGGGTTGGCTATGGCTACACCTTC; cdr3_aa: CASSVAIGVGYGYTF
v_call: TRBV11-2; clone_size: .; d_call: .; j_call: TRBJ1-2; cdr3_nt: TGTGCCAGCAGCTCCAGGGGATCTAACTATGGCTACACCTTC; cdr3_aa: CASSSRGSNYGYTF
v_call: TRBV12-3/TRBV12-4; clone_size: .; d_call: .; j_call: TRBJ2-7; cdr3_nt: TGTGCCAGCAGTTTCGGCGGGACCTACGAGCAGTACTTC; cdr3_aa: CASSFGGTYEQYF
v_call: TRBV7-9; clone_size: .; d_call: TRBD1; j_call: TRBJ1-4; cdr3_nt: TGTGCCAGCAGCTTAGAGACAGGGGGAAATGAAAAACTGTTTTTT; cdr3_aa: CASSLETGGNEKLFF
v_call: TRBV5-1; clone_size: .; d_call: .; j_call: TRBJ2-7; cdr3_nt: TGCGCCAGCAGCTCCCTTAATTTGGAGAGGAATACCTACGAGCAGTACTTC; cdr3_aa: CASSSLNLERNTYEQYF
v_call: TRBV5-1; clone_size: once; d_call: TRBD1; j_call: TRBJ1-1; cdr3_nt: TGCGCCAGCAGCAGGACCGTAGACAGGGTGAACACTGAAGCTTTCTTT; cdr3_aa: CASSRTVDRVNTEAFF
v_call: TRBV6-2/TRBV6-3; clone_size: .; d_call: .; j_call: TRBJ2-3; cdr3_nt: TGTGCCAGCAGCCCCGCCCGGTCATACCATACGCAGTATTTT; cdr3_aa: CASSPARSYHTQYF
v_call: TRBV7-6; clone_size: .; d_call: TRBD2; j_call: TRBJ2-1; cdr3_nt: TGTGCCAGCAGCTTAGGGCTAGCGGGAGGCCACAATGAGCAGTTCTTC; cdr3_aa: CASSLGLAGGHNEQFF
v_call: TRBV24-1; clone_size: .; d_call: TRBD1; j_call: TRBJ2-7; cdr3_nt: TGTGCCACCAGTGATTTCCCGACAGGGGCATGGTCTAGGCAGTACTTC; cdr3_aa: CATSDFPTGAWSRQYF
v_call: TRBV4-2; clone_size: .; d_call: TRBD2; j_call: TRBJ2-1; cdr3_nt: TGTGCCAGCAGCCAATTTACTAGCGGGAACAATGAGCAGTTCTTC; cdr3_aa: CASSQFTSGNNEQFF